This T cell receptor beta chain stems from a study of blood T cell repertoires in COVID-19. Turning to the study itself: From the United States, Italy and Spain came samples of acute and convalescent COVID-19.

Profiled with immunoSEQ multiplex PCR; TCRdb holds only in-frame clones, not every one. This sample has under 300,000 clones, with around 90% found just once. CDR1 and CDR2 (germline): SGDLS, YYNGEE. V was shortened by 3 bases and J by 2 bases, with 12 bases between the two germline ends. This CDR3 is built from 15 residues. This clone was found a few times. The TCR was taken from a woman aged 65 to 85 with active or convalescent COVID-19. The source material was peripheral blood. The chain couples TRBV9 to TRBJ1-5, with no clear D. CDR3 coding DNA: TGTGCCAGCAGCGGCCTCGAAGCCGGCAATCAGCCCCAGCATTTT. As protein: CASSGLEAGNQPQHF.